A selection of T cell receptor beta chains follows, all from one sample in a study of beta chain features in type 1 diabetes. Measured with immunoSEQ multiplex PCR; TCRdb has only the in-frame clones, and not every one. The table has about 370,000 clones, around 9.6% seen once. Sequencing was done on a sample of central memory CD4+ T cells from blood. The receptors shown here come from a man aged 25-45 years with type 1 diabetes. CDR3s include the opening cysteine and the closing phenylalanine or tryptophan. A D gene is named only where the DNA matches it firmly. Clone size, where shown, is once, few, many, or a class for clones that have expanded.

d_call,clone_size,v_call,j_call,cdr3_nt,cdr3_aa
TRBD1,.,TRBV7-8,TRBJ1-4,TGTGCCAGCAGCCGCCGGGACAGTGTTAATGAAAAACTGTTTTTT,CASSRRDSVNEKLFF
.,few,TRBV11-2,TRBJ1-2,TGTGCCAGCAGCTCGAGACAGGAACCCTATGGCTACACCTTC,CASSSRQEPYGYTF
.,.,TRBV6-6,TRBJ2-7,TGTGCCAGCAGACGACAAAAACAGGGCCAAGATTCCGAGCAGTACTTC,CASRRQKQGQDSEQYF
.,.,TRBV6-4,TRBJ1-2,TGTGCCAGCAGTGACCACAGCAACTATGGCTACACCTTC,CASSDHSNYGYTF
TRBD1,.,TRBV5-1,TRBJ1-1,TGCGCCAGCAGCCCCGATACCGGGACAGGGAATACTGAAGCTTTCTTT,CASSPDTGTGNTEAFF
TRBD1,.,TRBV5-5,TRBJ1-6,TGTGCCAGCAGCTTACAGGGGGATGGGAATTCACCCCTCCACTTT,CASSLQGDGNSPLHF
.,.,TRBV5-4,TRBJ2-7,TGTGCCAGCAGTTCCGGGACGGGGGCCTCCTACGAGCAGTACTTC,CASSSGTGASYEQYF
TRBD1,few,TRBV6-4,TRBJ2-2,TGTGCCAGCAGCTCGGGACAGGGGGGCACCGGGGAGCTGTTTTTT,CASSSGQGGTGELFF
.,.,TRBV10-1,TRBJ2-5,TGCGCCAGCTCCACTGGGGGGCCCCAAGAGACCCAGTACTTC,CASSTGGPQETQYF
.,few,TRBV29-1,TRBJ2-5,TGCAGCTCTACCGGCGCAGACCAAGAGACCCAGTACTTC,CSSTGADQETQYF
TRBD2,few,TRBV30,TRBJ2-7,TGTGCCTGGAGTAGACTAGCGGGGGGGTTCTACGAGCAGTACTTC,CAWSRLAGGFYEQYF
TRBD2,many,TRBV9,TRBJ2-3,TGTGCCAGCAGCGCCCCTAGCGGGGCTAGCACAGATACGCAGTATTTT,CASSAPSGASTDTQYF
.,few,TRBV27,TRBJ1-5,TGTGCCAGCAGTTCAAACCTCCAGGGAGATGGGAATCAGCCCCAGCATTTT,CASSSNLQGDGNQPQHF
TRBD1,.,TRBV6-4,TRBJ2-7,TGTGCCAGCAGTGACCCCGGGACAGGGGTCTACGAGCAGTACTTC,CASSDPGTGVYEQYF
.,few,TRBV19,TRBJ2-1,TGTGCCAGTAGTATAGATCGGGGGCAGGGGGACGATGAGCAGTTCTTC,CASSIDRGQGDDEQFF
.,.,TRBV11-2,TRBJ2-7,TGTGCCAGCAGCCCGGGGACTCTATCCTACGAGCAGTACTTC,CASSPGTLSYEQYF
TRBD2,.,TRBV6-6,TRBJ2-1,TGTGCCAGCAGTTACAGCCCGACTAGCACTTACAATGAGCAGTTCTTC,CASSYSPTSTYNEQFF